Below, 31 T cell receptor beta chains from the same sample are listed, as sequenced in a study of T cell responses to AZD1222 COVID-19 vaccine. Assay: immunoSEQ multiplex PCR; the TCRdb copy retains only in-frame clones and omits some. This table has 83,000 or so clones, 86% appearing once. Sequencing used peripheral blood, obtained on day 0 of AZD1222 vaccination. The source is an adult in good health.

CDR3 in amino acids: CASSLELQGALPGELFF. CDR3 DNA: TGCGCCAGCAGCTTGGAGTTGCAGGGGGCGCTTCCCGGGGAGCTGTTTTTT. The chain carries TRBV5-1 and TRBJ2-2; 8 nucleotides agree with TRBD1. V lost 0 bases and J lost 6; bases outside the gene matches: 10. Germline-derived CDR1 and CDR2 are SGHRS and YFSETQ. The CDR3 has 17 amino acids.

This chain connects TRBV9 to TRBJ2-3, with 8 positions matching TRBD2. Germline-derived CDR1 and CDR2 are SGDLS and YYNGEE. The CDR3 has 16 residues. V shed 1 base, J shed 5 bases, and the junction held 9 bases outside the gene matches. CDR3 DNA sequence: TGTGCCAGCAGCGTATTCCCGCGGGGGGTGGGAGATACGCAGTATTTT. Protein sequence: CASSVFPRGVGDTQYF.

Of note for this clone: The same CDR3 arises from other DNA sequences in this sample as well. V usage is TRBV10-2 and J usage is TRBJ2-1; D perhaps matches TRBD1 (6 bases). V lost 8 bases and J lost 5, with 10 bases in between. Germline V gives CDR1 WSHSY, CDR2 SAAADI. CDR3 length equals 12 residues. This CDR3 is CASSGQNNEQFF. The CDR3 bases are TGCGCCAGCTCCGGACAGAACAATGAGCAGTTCTTC.

The CDR3 DNA is TGTGCCAGCAGCTTTTACCCCGGAGGGGGGACTGAAGCTTTCTTT. This codes for CASSFYPGGGTEAFF. This chain links TRBV3-1 (or the pseudogene TRBV3-2) with TRBJ1-1; tentative D call: TRBD1 (6 bases). The CDR3 runs to 15 residues. The ends were cut back, 5 bases at V and 5 bases at J, with 18 bases in the middle. Germline assignment: CDR1 LGHDT and CDR2 YNNKEL (reference sequence).

V is TRBV19 and J is TRBJ2-7; tentatively, D is TRBD1 (6 bases). CDR3 length: 13 amino acids. Trimming removed 6 bases from V and 3 bases from J, with 12 bases in between. Germline V gene data show CDR1 as LNHDA and CDR2 as SQIVND (reference sequence). In nucleotides, the CDR3 is TGTGCCAGTAGATCCCAAGGGGGCTACGAGCAGTACTTC. It is translated as CASRSQGGYEQYF. Variable domain in full (rest from reference TRBV19 and TRBJ2-7): DGGITQSPKYLFRKEGQNVTLSCEQNLNHDAMYWYRQDPGQGLRLIYYSQIVNDFQKGDIAEGYSVSREKKESFPLTVTSAQKNPTAFYLCASRSQGGYEQYFGPGTRLTVT.

The chain has TRBV7-3 and TRBJ2-2; D is unresolved. V lost 3 bases and J 0 bases, leaving 8 bases between the germline ends. Germline assignment: CDR1 SGHTA and CDR2 FQGTGA. The CDR3 has 15 amino acids. The CDR3 reads CASSLVGANTGELFF. The CDR3 DNA sequence: TGTGCCAGCAGCTTGGTCGGAGCGAACACCGGGGAGCTGTTTTTT.

V usage is TRBV5-1 and J usage is TRBJ1-2; no reliable D call. The V gene lost 5 bases and the J gene lost 6 bases, with 20 bases spanning the gap. The CDR3 totals 15 residues. Per the germline V gene, CDR1 is SGHRS and CDR2 is YFSETQ. For the CDR3, the DNA is TGCGCCAGCAGTCCCGGAGCGGGCCCTTCACATGGCTACACCTTC. As protein: CASSPGAGPSHGYTF. The full variable domain, its missing parts supplied by reference TRBV5-1 and TRBJ1-2, is KAGVTQTPRYLIKTRGQQVTLSCSPISGHRSVSWYQQTPGQGLQFLFEYFSETQRNKGNFPGRFSGRQFSNSRSEMNVSTLELGDSALYLCASSPGAGPSHGYTFGSGTRLTVV.

V is TRBV30 and J is TRBJ2-1; 7 bases map to TRBD1. This CDR3 contains 12 residues. Trimming removed 0 bases from V and 8 bases from J; junction bases left unmatched: 1. Germline CDR1 GTSNPN, CDR2 SVGIG (reference sequence). The CDR3 DNA sequence: TGTGCCTGGAGTGTTACAGGGGATGAGCAGTTCTTC. Its protein is CAWSVTGDEQFF.

The chain employs TRBV14 and TRBJ1-1; tentatively, D is TRBD1 (6 bases). Germline CDR1 reads SGHDN; CDR2 reads FVKESK. V lost 0 bases, J lost 4 bases, and 18 bases lay in between. This CDR3 is 17 amino acids long. CDR3 nucleotides: TGTGCCAGCAGCCAAGAAATTTTAGGAGGGGGGAGCACTGAAGCTTTCTTT. Translating it yields CASSQEILGGGSTEAFF.

This chain joins TRBV30 and TRBJ2-7; 11 bases are a match to TRBD1. CDR1 is GTSNPN, CDR2 SVGIG, per germline (reference sequence). The trim removed 4 bases at V and 4 bases at J, leaving 9 bases unmatched. There are 15 residues in the CDR3. This CDR3 is CAWMKGTGGWYEQYF. CDR3 nucleotides: TGTGCCTGGATGAAGGGGACAGGGGGATGGTACGAGCAGTACTTC. The full variable domain, its missing parts supplied by reference TRBV30 and TRBJ2-7, is SQTIHQWPATLVQPVGSPLSLECTVEGTSNPNLYWYRQAAGRGLQLLFYSVGIGQISSEVPQNLSASRPQDRQFILSSKKLLLSDSGFYLCAWMKGTGGWYEQYFGPGTRLTVT.

The V and J genes are TRBV6-5 and TRBJ1-6, with D perhaps TRBD1 (5 bases). Germline CDR1 MNHEY, CDR2 SVGAGI. This CDR3 is 12 amino acids long. V was clipped by 7 bases and J by 7 bases, with 8 bases between them. CDR3: CASTGDNSPLHF. CDR3 DNA: TGTGCCAGCACCGGGGACAATTCACCCCTCCACTTT.

The rearrangement joins TRBV7-8 to TRBJ1-2; 9 positions match TRBD1. This CDR3 contains 19 residues. Trimming removed 6 bases from V and 0 bases from J; junction bases left unmatched: 17. Germline V gene lookup returns CDR1 SGHVS and CDR2 FQNEAQ. Written as DNA, the CDR3 is TGTGCCAGCAGTCCTCATCGGGGTCCGGGACAGGGACCTAACTATGGCTACACCTTC. Translation: CASSPHRGPGQGPNYGYTF. Drawing the rest from reference TRBV7-8 and TRBJ1-2, the complete variable domain is GAGVSQSPRYKVAKRGQDVALRCDPISGHVSLFWYQQALGQGPEFLTYFQNEAQLDKSGLPSDRFFAERPEGSVSTLKIQRTQQEDSAVYLCASSPHRGPGQGPNYGYTFGSGTRLTVV.

The V gene is TRBV5-5, the J gene TRBJ2-3, with 16 bases that match TRBD2. V lost 4 bases and J lost 4; bases outside the gene matches: 12. CDR1 is SGHKS, CDR2 YYEKEE, per germline (reference sequence). This CDR3 is 19 amino acids long. The CDR3 reads CASSHVPGLAGGRSDTQYF. CDR3 DNA: TGTGCCAGCAGCCACGTCCCGGGACTAGCGGGGGGGCGGTCAGATACGCAGTATTTT.

This sequence joins TRBV4-2 and TRBJ2-1; D is unresolved. Trimming pared 1 base from V and 2 bases from J, leaving 6 bases between. CDR1 is LGHNA, CDR2 YNFKEQ, per germline. This CDR3 contains 14 residues. CDR3 in amino acids: CASSQGVAYNEQFF. Written as DNA, the CDR3 is TGTGCCAGCAGCCAAGGAGTTGCCTACAATGAGCAGTTCTTC.

The chain is built from TRBV19 and TRBJ1-5, with TRBD1 as a possible D gene (5 bases). Trimming shortened V by 2 bases and J by 5 bases, and 10 bases separated the two germline ends. Germline V gives CDR1 LNHDA, CDR2 SQIVND (reference sequence). The CDR3 totals 14 residues. CDR3 sequence reads: CASSIRGFYQPQHF. The CDR3 DNA sequence: TGTGCCAGTAGTATAAGGGGTTTCTATCAGCCCCAGCATTTT. The whole variable domain, filled in from reference TRBV19 and TRBJ1-5, reads DGGITQSPKYLFRKEGQNVTLSCEQNLNHDAMYWYRQDPGQGLRLIYYSQIVNDFQKGDIAEGYSVSREKKESFPLTVTSAQKNPTAFYLCASSIRGFYQPQHFGDGTRLSIL.

The gene calls are TRBV13 and TRBJ1-3; no reliable D call. Looked up from germline, CDR1 is PRHDT and CDR2 is FYEKMQ (reference sequence). Trimming removed 3 bases at V and 0 bases at J, with 9 bases between. This CDR3 is 15 amino acids long. CDR3 coding DNA: TGTGCCAGCAGCTTGGACTCACGCTCTGGAAACACCATATATTTT. Its protein product is CASSLDSRSGNTIYF. Drawing the rest from reference TRBV13 and TRBJ1-3, the complete variable domain is AAGVIQSPRHLIKEKRETATLKCYPIPRHDTVYWYQQGPGQDPQFLISFYEKMQSDKGSIPDRFSAQQFSDYHSELNMSSLELGDSALYFCASSLDSRSGNTIYFGEGSWLTVV.

In DNA, the CDR3 is TGTGCCAGCAGCTCCAGACAGGGGCTTCTTGGAAACACCATATATTTT. This translates into CASSSRQGLLGNTIYF. V usage is TRBV7-9 and J usage is TRBJ1-3; 8 bases are shared with TRBD1. The CDR3 runs 16 residues. The V and J ends lost 4 bases and 3 bases, in that order; junction bases with no gene match: 8. Germline-derived CDR1 and CDR2 are SEHNR and FQNEAQ (reference sequence).

The J gene is TRBJ1-2, the V gene TRBV5-4; the D gene is possibly TRBD1 (6 bases). Trimming removed 2 bases at V and 2 bases at J, with 13 bases between. The CDR3 length is 15 residues. Germline V lookup: CDR1 SGHNT, CDR2 YYREEE (reference sequence). The CDR3 nucleotides are TGTGCCAGCAGCTTTCGGGACACCTTGAACTATGGCTACACCTTC. Residues: CASSFRDTLNYGYTF. The whole variable domain, filled in from reference TRBV5-4 and TRBJ1-2, reads ETGVTQSPTHLIKTRGQQVTLRCSSQSGHNTVSWYQQALGQGPQFIFQYYREEENGRGNFPPRFSGLQFPNYSSELNVNALELDDSALYLCASSFRDTLNYGYTFGSGTRLTVV.

This chain connects TRBV7-8 to TRBJ1-4; 7 bases are shared with TRBD1. The CDR3 has 20 amino acids. CDR1 and CDR2 (germline): SGHVS, FQNEAQ. V trimming: 0 bases; J trimming: 0 bases; junction bases outside the gene matches: 13. The CDR3 sequence: CASSLATGGQRAATNEKLFF. CDR3 in DNA: TGTGCCAGCAGCTTAGCAACGGGGGGACAGAGAGCCGCAACTAATGAAAAACTGTTTTTT.

The chain combines TRBV7-6 with TRBJ1-2, with TRBD1 identical over 7 bases. V shed 1 base and J 6 bases; nucleotides not matched to a gene: 5. This CDR3 comprises 14 residues. Per germline, CDR1 SGHVS and CDR2 FNYEAQ. CDR3 region: CASSLGTGSDGYTF. Written as DNA, the CDR3 is TGTGCCAGCAGCTTAGGGACAGGTTCTGATGGCTACACCTTC.

The V call is TRBV5-8, the J call TRBJ1-5, with no clear D. The CDR3 sequence is 14 residues long. V was trimmed by 4 bases and J by 6 bases, leaving 14 bases between them. From germline, CDR1 is SGHTS and CDR2 YDEGEE. The CDR3 DNA follows: TGTGCCAGCAGCCCGGTAAGGGCTCGTCAGCCCCAGCATTTT. Residues: CASSPVRARQPQHF. The whole variable domain, remainder taken from reference TRBV5-8 and TRBJ1-5, is EAGVTQSPTHLIKTRGQQATLRCSPISGHTSVYWYQQALGLGLQFLLWYDEGEERNRGNFPPRFSGRQFPNYSSELNVNALELEDSALYLCASSPVRARQPQHFGDGTRLSIL.

The chain is built from TRBV18 and TRBJ1-4; D may be TRBD1 (5 bases). V was pared by 3 bases and J by 5 bases, with 13 bases between. The CDR3 loop spans 15 amino acids. Germline V gives CDR1 KGHSH, CDR2 LQKENI. The CDR3 loop reads CASSPRDRQNEKLFF. In nucleotides, the CDR3 is TGTGCCAGCTCACCCCGGGACCGGCAAAATGAAAAACTGTTTTTT. Based on the CDR3 plus reference TRBV18 and TRBJ1-4, the full variable domain is NAGVMQNPRHLVRRRGQEARLRCSPMKGHSHVYWYRQLPEEGLKFMVYLQKENIIDESGMPKERFSAEFPKEGPSILRIQQVVRGDSAAYFCASSPRDRQNEKLFFGSGTQLSVL.

CDR3 region: CATRGQLGGQETQYF. In DNA, the CDR3 is TGTGCCACGAGGGGACAGCTGGGGGGGCAAGAGACCCAGTACTTC. This chain uses TRBV2 with TRBJ2-5; D assignment may be TRBD1 or TRBD2 (7 bases each). Germline lookup yields CDR1 SNHLY and CDR2 FYNNEI. This CDR3 is built from 15 residues. Trimming shortened V by 10 bases and J by 2 bases, and 20 bases separated the two germline ends.

The rearrangement joins TRBV6-2 or TRBV6-3 to TRBJ2-6; tentative D call: TRBD1 (6 bases). Trimming left V 4 bases short and J 2 bases short, with 24 bases between. Germline V lookup: CDR1 MNHEY, CDR2 SVGEGT. There are 20 residues in the CDR3. CDR3 amino acids: CASSFARTAYQYAGANVLTF. As DNA, the CDR3 is TGTGCCAGCAGTTTCGCCCGGACAGCCTACCAATACGCTGGGGCCAACGTCCTGACTTTC.

This chain joins TRBV6-2 or TRBV6-3 and TRBJ2-1; 13 bases match TRBD2. CDR3 length: 18 amino acids. V gave up 4 bases and J gave up 7 bases; unmatched junction bases: 13. Germline V lookup: CDR1 MNHEY, CDR2 SVGEGT. The CDR3 coding sequence is TGTGCCAGCAGTTCGACCCCCGGACTAGCGGGAGTTAGGAATGAGCAGTTCTTC. This gives the protein CASSSTPGLAGVRNEQFF.

This chain joins TRBV6-5 and TRBJ2-2; 8 nucleotides match TRBD2. Germline CDR1 reads MNHEY; CDR2 reads SVGAGI. The V gene end was trimmed by 5 bases and the J gene end by 7 bases; junction bases not matched to a gene: 6. This CDR3 has 14 residues. CDR3 DNA: TGTGCCAGCAGTAAAAGCGGGAGAGTCGGGGAGCTGTTTTTT. Translation: CASSKSGRVGELFF.

This rearrangement joins TRBV6-1 to TRBJ2-3; D is perhaps TRBD2 (5 bases). Germline CDR1 MNHNS, CDR2 SASEGT. Between the trimmed V and J ends, which lost 0 bases and 5 bases, there was a span of 15 bases. CDR3 length: 16 residues. CDR3 nucleotides: TGTGCCAGCAGTGAAGCAGGGAGTGATTGGGGAGATACGCAGTATTTT. As protein: CASSEAGSDWGDTQYF.

This chain uses TRBV5-1 with TRBJ1-4, with D unresolved. Germline CDR1 and CDR2: SGHRS and YFSETQ. The CDR3 covers 14 residues. Deletions cut 1 base from V and 8 bases from J, with 12 bases between. This CDR3 is CASSLQQPGEKLFF. For the CDR3, the DNA is TGCGCCAGCAGCTTGCAACAGCCGGGGGAAAAACTGTTTTTT.

The rearrangement uses TRBV5-1 and TRBJ2-1; TRBD2 agrees at 12 bases. There are 16 residues in the CDR3. Unmatched junction bases numbered 7, after V lost 1 base and J lost 8 bases. Germline values: CDR1 SGHRS, CDR2 YFSETQ. CDR3 nucleotides: TGCGCCAGCAGCTTGCCGGCTAGCGGGGGGGCGGATGAGCAGTTCTTC. Translation: CASSLPASGGADEQFF.

The chain joins TRBV20-1 to TRBJ2-1; TRBD2 aligns across 9 bases. The trim removed 3 bases at V and 7 bases at J, leaving 7 bases unmatched. Per the germline V gene, CDR1 is DFQATT and CDR2 is SNEGSKA (reference sequence). CDR3 length: 14 amino acids. CDR3 sequence: CSASSGGGGNEQFF. The CDR3 DNA sequence: TGCAGTGCTAGTTCTGGCGGGGGGGGTAATGAGCAGTTCTTC.

The CDR3 region has the DNA TGTGCCAGCAGTGACTCGACTAGCGGGAGCAATGAGCAGTTCTTC. Encoded protein: CASSDSTSGSNEQFF. The chain uses TRBV6-4 and TRBJ2-1; 12 positions match TRBD2. CDR1 and CDR2 (germline): MRHNA, SNTAGT. This CDR3 is 15 amino acids long. After removal of 0 bases from V and 6 bases from J, the junction contained 0 bases not matched to a gene.